Shown below are 10 T cell receptor beta chains from a single sample sequenced in a study of CD4 T cells in relation to SARS-CoV-2 and coronaviruses. Assay: immunoSEQ multiplex PCR; the TCRdb copy retains only in-frame clones and omits some. The repertoire has more than 25,000 clones, 75% of them found once; the top ten carry 10% to 15%. The unexposed donors gave CD4+ T cells in about 2010-2019, prior to COVID-19. The cells were cultured for about 10 days before CD4+ T cells were isolated. For these TCRs, the target antigens are not known. The sequenced sample was CD4+ T cells from PBMCs, cultured in vitro. All receptors come from a human donor in good health.

V and J are TRBV7-2 and TRBJ1-2, with TRBD1 matching 10 bases. The V gene end was trimmed by 5 bases and the J gene end by 5 bases; junction bases not matched to a gene: 8. There are 15 residues in the CDR3. CDR1 and CDR2 (germline): SGHTA, FQGNSA. The CDR3 DNA reads TGTGCCAGCAGCCTAGGGACAGGGGTAGAGTATGGCTACACCTTC. The encoded protein is CASSLGTGVEYGYTF.

V gene TRBV7-2 combines with J gene TRBJ2-5; 12 bases map to TRBD2. The length of the CDR3 is 16 residues. Germline V CDR1 and CDR2: SGHTA, FQGNSA. The junction had 5 bases not matched to a gene; V was cut back by 2 bases and J by 4 bases. The CDR3 loop is CASSLLAGGVLETQYF. The DNA of the CDR3 is TGTGCCAGCAGCTTACTAGCGGGGGGGGTTTTAGAGACCCAGTACTTC.

The chain links TRBV10-3 to TRBJ1-1; 9 nucleotides agree with TRBD1. This CDR3 is 14 amino acids long. With V trimmed by 1 base and J by 12 bases, 9 bases remained unmatched. Germline V CDR1 and CDR2: ENHRY, SYGVKD. Here the CDR3 DNA reads TGTGCCATCAGTGAGTTAATGGGACAGGGAGCAACTTTCTTT. It encodes CAISELMGQGATFF.

This chain joins TRBV7-9 and TRBJ2-7; 10 bases line up with TRBD1. J gave up 0 bases and V 5 bases, and 10 bases lay outside the gene matches. The CDR3 is 17 residues long. CDR1 is SEHNR, CDR2 FQNEAQ, per germline (reference sequence). This chain's CDR3 is CASSPDLGQGSSYEQYF. DNA for the CDR3: TGTGCCAGCAGCCCCGATTTGGGACAGGGGAGCTCCTACGAGCAGTACTTC. The variable domain in full, completed from reference TRBV7-9 and TRBJ2-7, reads DTGVSQNPRHKITKRGQNVTFRCDPISEHNRLYWYRQTLGQGPEFLTYFQNEAQLEKSRLLSDRFSAERPKGSFSTLEIQRTEQGDSAMYLCASSPDLGQGSSYEQYFGPGTRLTVT.

V is TRBV11-2 and J is TRBJ1-3; perhaps TRBD1 as D (6 bases). Germline V gene lookup returns CDR1 SGHAT and CDR2 FQNNGV. This CDR3 is built from 11 residues. With 8 bases removed from V and 9 bases from J, the gap between germline ends came to 11 bases. CDR3 in DNA: TGTGCCAGCTCCAGGGGAGGCACCATATATTTT. This encodes CASSRGGTIYF. Full variable domain (remainder filled in from reference TRBV11-2 and TRBJ1-3): EAGVAQSPRYKIIEKRQSVAFWCNPISGHATLYWYQQILGQGPKLLIQFQNNGVVDDSQLPKDRFSAERLKGVDSTLKIQPAKLEDSAVYLCASSRGGTIYFGEGSWLTVV.

The chain carries TRBV7-8 and TRBJ1-2, with D uncertain. V was shortened by 5 bases and J by 7 bases, with 17 bases between the two germline ends. CDR1 is SGHVS and CDR2 is FQNEAQ in the germline V gene. The CDR3 length is 14 residues. CDR3 region: CASSPVRIFGGYTF. CDR3 coding DNA: TGTGCCAGCAGCCCCGTAAGGATTTTCGGTGGCTACACCTTC.

The chain combines TRBV10-3 with TRBJ1-1, with D maybe TRBD1 (6 bases). The length of the CDR3 is 11 residues. Germline CDR1 is ENHRY and CDR2 is SYGVKD. V gave up 7 bases and J gave up 10 bases, with 13 bases separating them. CDR3 region: CAINTGTRAFF. CDR3 nucleotides: TGTGCCATCAATACAGGGACGCGAGCTTTCTTT.

The chain joins TRBV2 to TRBJ1-1, with D possibly TRBD1 on 5 matching bases. With 6 bases removed from V and 4 bases from J, the gap between germline ends came to 12 bases. Germline CDR1 and CDR2: SNHLY and FYNNEI. This CDR3 is built from 13 residues. CDR3 region: CASRGTPRTEAFF. CDR3 bases: TGTGCCAGCAGAGGGACCCCCCGCACTGAAGCTTTCTTT.

The rearrangement uses TRBV7-9 and TRBJ1-1; D not certain. CDR1 SEHNR and CDR2 FQNEAQ come from the germline V gene (reference sequence). The V end lost 7 bases, the J end lost 1 base, and 16 bases lay between the germline ends. The CDR3 runs 15 residues. Here the CDR3 DNA reads TGTGCCAGCAACTTCGGACGCCTGGAGAACACTGAAGCTTTCTTT. This translates into CASNFGRLENTEAFF.

The rearrangement uses TRBV5-1 and TRBJ1-5; unclear D gene. The CDR3 runs 15 residues. Germline CDR1 and CDR2: SGHRS and YFSETQ. Trimming left V 0 bases short and J 5 bases short, with 12 bases between. CDR3: CASSLGLGRDQPQHF. CDR3 coding DNA: TGCGCCAGCAGCTTGGGTCTGGGAAGGGATCAGCCCCAGCATTTT.